The clone carrying this T cell receptor beta chain appeared once. This entry belongs to a study of blood T cell repertoires in COVID-19. Background on the study: The origin of the acute and convalescent COVID-19 samples was the United States, Italy and Spain. T cells, B-cell-depleted T cells, or PBMCs supplied cDNA or gDNA.

Under the authors' procedure: Reference gene primer amplification yielded estimated nucleated cell counts. Some clones are missing from TCRdb's copy, which holds only in-frame ones; the method was immunoSEQ multiplex PCR. V and J calls and clone size are as listed in that table; D and trimming were resolved from the DNA. Here the sample spans about 31,000 clones, 86% being singletons. The V end lost 8 bases, the J end lost 7 bases, and 20 bases lay between the germline ends. The germline CDR1 and CDR2 sequences are MNHNY and SVGAGI (reference sequence). The CDR3 is made up of 15 amino acids. The specimen was peripheral blood. The rearrangement links TRBV6-6 to TRBJ1-4; the D is unclear. This receptor was obtained from a human donor with active COVID-19. The donor label of this sample is uncertain. The CDR3 spells CASPSKSRGPEKLFF. The CDR3 nucleotides read TGTGCCAGCCCTAGTAAGAGCCGCGGCCCTGAAAAACTGTTTTTT.